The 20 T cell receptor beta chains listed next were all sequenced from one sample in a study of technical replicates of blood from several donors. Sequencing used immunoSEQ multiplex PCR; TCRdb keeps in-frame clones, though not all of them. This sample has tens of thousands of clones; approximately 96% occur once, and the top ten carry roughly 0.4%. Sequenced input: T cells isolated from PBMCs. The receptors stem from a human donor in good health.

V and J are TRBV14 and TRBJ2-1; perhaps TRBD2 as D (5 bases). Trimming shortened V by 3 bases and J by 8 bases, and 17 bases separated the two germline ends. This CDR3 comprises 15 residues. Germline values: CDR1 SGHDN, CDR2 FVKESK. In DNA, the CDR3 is TGTGCCAGCAGCCACCGTCAGAACGGGGTCGATGAGCAGTTCTTC. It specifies CASSHRQNGVDEQFF. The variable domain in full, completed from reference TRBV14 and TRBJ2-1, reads EAGVTQFPSHSVIEKGQTVTLRCDPISGHDNLYWYRRVMGKEIKFLLHFVKESKQDESGMPNNRFLAERTGGTYSTLKVQPAELEDSGVYFCASSHRQNGVDEQFFGPGTRLTVL.

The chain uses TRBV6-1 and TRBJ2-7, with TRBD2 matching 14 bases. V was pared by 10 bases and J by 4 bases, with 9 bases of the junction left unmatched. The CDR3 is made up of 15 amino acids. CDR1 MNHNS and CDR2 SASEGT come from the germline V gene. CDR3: CATQRLAGGLYEQYF. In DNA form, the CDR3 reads TGTGCCACCCAGCGACTAGCGGGAGGGCTTTACGAGCAGTACTTC.

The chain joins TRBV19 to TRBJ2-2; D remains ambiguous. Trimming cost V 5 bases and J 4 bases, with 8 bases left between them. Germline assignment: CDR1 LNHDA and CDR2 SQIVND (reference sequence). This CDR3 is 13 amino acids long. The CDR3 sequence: CASSQHLTGELFF. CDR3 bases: TGTGCCAGTAGTCAACACCTCACCGGGGAGCTGTTTTTT.

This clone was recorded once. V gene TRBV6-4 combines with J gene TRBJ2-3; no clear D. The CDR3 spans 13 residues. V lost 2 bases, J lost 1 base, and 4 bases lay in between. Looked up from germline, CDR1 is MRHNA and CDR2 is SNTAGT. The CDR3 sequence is CASSDIGTDTQYF. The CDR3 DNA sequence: TGTGCCAGCAGTGACATCGGCACAGATACGCAGTATTTT.

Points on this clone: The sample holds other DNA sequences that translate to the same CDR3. The CDR3 DNA follows: TGTGCCAGCAGTTTAGGTTCAGGGAACACTGAAGCTTTCTTT. Protein product: CASSLGSGNTEAFF. The J gene is TRBJ1-1, the V gene TRBV27; D is uncertain. The CDR3 is 14 amino acids. V lost 2 bases and J 1 base, leaving 8 bases between the germline ends. Looked up from germline, CDR1 is MNHEY and CDR2 is SMNVEV (reference sequence).

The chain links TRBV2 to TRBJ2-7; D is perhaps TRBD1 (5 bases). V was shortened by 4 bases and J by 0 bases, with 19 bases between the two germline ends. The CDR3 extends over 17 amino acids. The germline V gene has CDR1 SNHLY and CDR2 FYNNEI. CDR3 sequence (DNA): TGTGCCAGCAGTGTCTTTAGGCAGGGTTCGCCCTCCTACGAGCAGTACTTC. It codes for CASSVFRQGSPSYEQYF.

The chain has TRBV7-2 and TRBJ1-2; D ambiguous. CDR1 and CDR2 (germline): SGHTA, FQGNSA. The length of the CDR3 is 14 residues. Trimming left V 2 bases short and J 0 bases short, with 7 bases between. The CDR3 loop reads CASSLWGANYGYTF. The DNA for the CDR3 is TGTGCCAGCAGCTTATGGGGAGCTAACTATGGCTACACCTTC. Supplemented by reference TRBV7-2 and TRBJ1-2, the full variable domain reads GAGVSQSPSNKVTEKGKDVELRCDPISGHTALYWYRQSLGQGLEFLIYFQGNSAPDKSGLPSDRFSAERTGGSVSTLTIQRTQQEDSAVYLCASSLWGANYGYTFGSGTRLTVV.

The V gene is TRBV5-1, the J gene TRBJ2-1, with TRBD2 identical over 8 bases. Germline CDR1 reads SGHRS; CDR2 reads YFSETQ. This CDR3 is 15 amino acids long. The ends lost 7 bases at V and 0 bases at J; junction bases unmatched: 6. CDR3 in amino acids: CASGLAGSSYNEQFF. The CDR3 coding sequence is TGCGCCAGCGGTTTAGCGGGGAGCTCCTACAATGAGCAGTTCTTC.

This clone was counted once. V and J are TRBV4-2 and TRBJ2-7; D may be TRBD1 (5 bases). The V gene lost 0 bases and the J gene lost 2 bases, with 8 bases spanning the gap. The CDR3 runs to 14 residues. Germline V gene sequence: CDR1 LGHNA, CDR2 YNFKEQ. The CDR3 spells CASSQEVQAYEQYF. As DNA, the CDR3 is TGTGCCAGCAGCCAAGAAGTACAGGCCTACGAGCAGTACTTC.

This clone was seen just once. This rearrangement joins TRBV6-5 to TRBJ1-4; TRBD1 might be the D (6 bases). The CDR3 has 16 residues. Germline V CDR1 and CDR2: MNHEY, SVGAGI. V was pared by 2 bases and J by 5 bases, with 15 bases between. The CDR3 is CASSYNSRGHNEKLFF. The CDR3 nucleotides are TGTGCCAGCAGTTACAACTCGCGGGGGCACAATGAAAAACTGTTTTTT.

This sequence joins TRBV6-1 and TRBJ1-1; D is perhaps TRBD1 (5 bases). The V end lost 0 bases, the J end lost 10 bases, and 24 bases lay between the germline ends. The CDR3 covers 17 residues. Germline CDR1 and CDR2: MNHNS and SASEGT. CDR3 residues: CASSEARLRGKTLGAFF. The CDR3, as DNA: TGTGCCAGCAGTGAAGCGCGGTTACGGGGGAAAACACTGGGAGCTTTCTTT.

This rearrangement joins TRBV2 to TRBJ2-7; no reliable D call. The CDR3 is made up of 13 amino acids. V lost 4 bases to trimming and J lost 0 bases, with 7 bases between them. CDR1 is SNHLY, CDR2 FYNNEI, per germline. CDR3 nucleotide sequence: TGTGCCAGCAGTGGATTGAGCTCCTACGAGCAGTACTTC. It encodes CASSGLSSYEQYF.

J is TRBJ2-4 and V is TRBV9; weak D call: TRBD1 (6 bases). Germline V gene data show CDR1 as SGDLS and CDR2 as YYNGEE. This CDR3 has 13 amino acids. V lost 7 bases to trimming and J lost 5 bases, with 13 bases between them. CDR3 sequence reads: CASGDKAENIQYF. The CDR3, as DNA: TGTGCCAGCGGGGACAAGGCTGAAAACATTCAGTACTTC.

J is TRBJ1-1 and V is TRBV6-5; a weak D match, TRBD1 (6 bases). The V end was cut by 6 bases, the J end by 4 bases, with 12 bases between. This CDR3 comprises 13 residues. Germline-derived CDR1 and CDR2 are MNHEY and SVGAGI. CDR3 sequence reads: CASRRQGTTEAFF. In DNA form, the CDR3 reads TGTGCCAGCAGAAGGCAGGGGACCACTGAAGCTTTCTTT.

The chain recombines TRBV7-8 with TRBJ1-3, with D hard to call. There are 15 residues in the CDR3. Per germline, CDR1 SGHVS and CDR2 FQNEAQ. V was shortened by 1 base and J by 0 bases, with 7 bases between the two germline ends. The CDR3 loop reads CASSLGLISGNTIYF. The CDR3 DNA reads TGTGCCAGCAGCTTAGGCCTAATCTCTGGAAACACCATATATTTT.

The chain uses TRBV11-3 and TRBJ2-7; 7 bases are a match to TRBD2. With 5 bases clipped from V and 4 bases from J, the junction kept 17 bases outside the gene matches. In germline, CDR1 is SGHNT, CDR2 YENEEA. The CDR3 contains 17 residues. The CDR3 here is CASSLPSGAENPYEQYF. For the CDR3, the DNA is TGTGCCAGCAGCCTTCCCAGCGGGGCAGAAAACCCATACGAGCAGTACTTC. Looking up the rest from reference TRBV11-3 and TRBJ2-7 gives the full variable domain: EAGVVQSPRYKIIEKKQPVAFWCNPISGHNTLYWYLQNLGQGPELLIRYENEEAVDDSQLPKDRFSAERLKGVDSTLKIQPAELGDSAVYLCASSLPSGAENPYEQYFGPGTRLTVT.

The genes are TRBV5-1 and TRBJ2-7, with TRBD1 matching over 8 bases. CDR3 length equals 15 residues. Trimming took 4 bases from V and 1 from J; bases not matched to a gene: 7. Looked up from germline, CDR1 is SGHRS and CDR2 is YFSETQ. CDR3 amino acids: CASSIEGQVSYEQYF. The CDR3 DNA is TGCGCCAGCAGCATAGAGGGACAGGTATCCTACGAGCAGTACTTC.

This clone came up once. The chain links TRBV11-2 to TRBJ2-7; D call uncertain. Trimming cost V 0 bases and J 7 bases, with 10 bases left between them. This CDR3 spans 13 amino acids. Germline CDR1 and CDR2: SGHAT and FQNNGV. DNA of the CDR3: TGTGCCAGCAGCTTAGACAGGTTCTGGGAGCAGTACTTC. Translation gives CASSLDRFWEQYF.

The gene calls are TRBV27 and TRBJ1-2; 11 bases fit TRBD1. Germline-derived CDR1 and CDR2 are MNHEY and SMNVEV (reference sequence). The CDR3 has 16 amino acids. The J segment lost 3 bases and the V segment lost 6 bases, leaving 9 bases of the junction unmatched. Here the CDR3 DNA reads TGTGCCAGCAGCAAAACGGACAGGGGGCGCTACTATGGCTACACCTTC. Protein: CASSKTDRGRYYGYTF.

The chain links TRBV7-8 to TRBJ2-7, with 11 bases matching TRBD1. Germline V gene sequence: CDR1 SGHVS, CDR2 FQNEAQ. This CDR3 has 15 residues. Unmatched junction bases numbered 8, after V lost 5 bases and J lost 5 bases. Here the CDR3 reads CASSILPGQGDEQYF. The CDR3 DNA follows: TGTGCCAGCAGCATACTACCGGGACAGGGGGACGAGCAGTACTTC.